This TCR beta chain appears in the sequencing data of a study of cytomegalovirus exposure and HLA in healthy donors (dated by TCRdb to 2017 to 2019). Broadly, across the study: According to an earlier analysis of around 600 of the donors, 150 million to 200 million T cells yielded 95 million to 140 million unique TCR beta sequences and approximately 300 Gb of sequence data. An early release that covered more than 550 HLA-typed donors contained around 330 gigabases of sequencing data and tens of millions of unique TCR sequences. Of the 398 genotyped donors, about 80% fell in the genetic ancestry cluster associated with self-reported Caucasian donors. The study aimed to test whether signatures of past pathogen exposure could be identified by cataloging public T cell receptors. The study profiled the T cell repertoires of hundreds of subjects by immunosequencing and related them to cytomegalovirus serostatus. A separate validation cohort of roughly 130 different subjects was used in addition to the approximately 700-subject first cohort. To predict cytomegalovirus infection status, the study combined high-throughput TCR immunosequencing, statistical association of individual TCRs with disease status, and machine learning. To study patterns of TCR occurrence, a later analysis re-analyzed previously published TCR beta repertoires from 666 donors and added high-resolution HLA genotyping. In the later analysis, no new phenotypic data were used to find candidate immune exposures; instead, reliance was placed on TCR beta sequences and their occurrence across donors. In an earlier analysis of a few hundred of the donors, high-throughput TCR beta sequencing was used to judge whether each TCR beta V gene segment behaved as functional or pseudogenic. Donor age, sex, ethnicity and CMV serostatus were collected together with the repertoire data. Genome-wide SNP genotypes for about three fifths of the 666 donors were used in a later genetic analysis, which treated that subset as a discovery cohort. Every discovery cohort repertoire had been produced on one sequencing platform. Class I and class II HLA loci were covered by the typing at four-digit resolution. The number of typed donors differed by locus: roughly 620-630 for A, B, C, DRB1 and DQB1; 522 for DQA1; over 600 for DPA1; and about 450 for DPB1. Because of strong linkage in the cohort, five DR-DQ haplotypes were treated as single units for association and clustering. On average, about 200,000 unique TCR beta nucleotide sequences were sequenced per donor among several hundred genotyped donors of the cohort, with roughly 19% of those sequences being non-productive. What the research found in general, with its limitations: The cohort was sequenced for TCR beta chains only, and without alpha or paired-chain data the features that could be detected were limited. A cluster of highly shared sequence variants was judged likely to be a technical artifact of the sequencing pipeline. A further reported finding was that TCR beta sequences accurately predicted the HLA-A and HLA-B alleles for most subjects in the first cohort. At a false discovery rate of 0.05, a later analysis linked roughly 17,000 TCR beta sequences to specific HLA alleles. Linkage disequilibrium might explain the correlated functional status among segregating V segments, but an unknown experimental factor could not be ruled out. A later analysis reported that several top co-occurrence clusters appeared linked to parvovirus B19, influenza, CMV and Epstein-Barr virus. Sequencing depth was assumed to be roughly uniform across donors in the presence/absence analyses, though that assumption may not hold. For the cohort, immune exposure information was limited to CMV serostatus. Seventeen rarely observed V segments, including chromosome 9 orphons, were excluded from the earlier analysis of several hundred of the donors because counts were too low. The authors suggested that the approach could potentially be generalized to other disease states and immunological phenotypes. According to a later analysis, most CMV-associated TCR beta chains appeared to be HLA-restricted, and the HLA associations seemed to be driven largely by CMV exposure. According to a later genetic analysis, donors in an Asian-associated ancestry cluster had fewer N-insertions in productive TCRs than the approximately 700-donor mean. Strong co-occurrence of HLA alleles, especially DR and DQ, made assigning TCR associations to individual alleles difficult. In vitro tests confirmed that a few of the cytomegalovirus-associated TCR beta chains recognize cytomegalovirus antigens. HLA typing was unavailable for some donors at each locus, so association tests used only the typed subset. The 87-base-pair reads could not distinguish some IMGT-functional V segments, including TRBV6-2 and TRBV6-3, so those segments were excluded. A later analysis found that HLA-associated TCR beta chains were more clonally expanded and had lower generation probabilities than equally common non-associated chains. While some public TCRs were present in many individuals, most TCR sequences turned up only very rarely across donors. Cytomegalovirus status was reported to be diagnosed by the classifier with high specificity and sensitivity in both the original and validation cohorts. Broadly in line with IMGT annotations, most TCR beta V segments showed up in productive rearrangements about 87% or about 30% of the time in an earlier analysis of some 590 of the donors. An association between a missense DCLRE1C variant and V-gene and J-gene trimming of TCR beta chains was found in a later genetic analysis and replicated in an independent cohort. A later analysis found that TCR association rates varied across HLA loci, with DRB1 alleles showing the most associated TCRs and HLA-C alleles the fewest. In the study, around 150 TCR beta chains were listed as associated with cytomegalovirus.

Concerning this clone: The specificity of this receptor is unknown. Per-nucleotide qualities are absent, and no much larger clonotype sits a single base away.

Library generation was performed with the immunoSEQ multiplex PCR assay. For the multiplex PCR, a mixture combining 60 forward primers for TCR Vbeta segments and 13 reverse primers for TCR Jbeta segments was used. A multiplex PCR assay on genomic DNA amplified the CDR3 region of rearranged TCR beta genes. The Illumina HiSeq System was used to sequence the amplified TCR beta libraries as 87-base-pair reads. The source study handled its data this way. In a later analysis, tens of millions of unique TCR beta chains were counted across the approximately 620 repertoires, and about 10 million of these chains were shared by at least two donors. Raw reads were error-corrected and collapsed into unique sequences with a nearest-neighbor algorithm that merged closely related sequences to remove PCR and sequencing errors. CDR3 sequences were aligned to IMGT reference sequences to assign V, D and J gene segments. For a sequence to be retained, at least a six-nucleotide match to both a V gene segment and a J gene segment was required. Rearrangements were called productive when the CDR3 lacked stop codons and stayed in frame with V and J; all others were non-productive. Following IMGT convention, CDR3 was defined as the stretch from the second conserved V-encoded cysteine to the conserved J-encoded phenylalanine. Sequences without an unambiguous match to a single V gene segment were excluded from the earlier analysis of approximately 600 of the donors. In an earlier analysis of some 590 of the donors, V segments were called functional above 56.7% productive rearrangements and were called segregating when the between-donor standard deviation exceeded 5%. A statistical classification framework was built to diagnose cytomegalovirus status from the catalog of TCR beta chain sequences. In a later analysis, TCR nucleotide sequences were compared against IMGT/GENE-DB human TR gene sequences so that V and J genes could be assigned. In a later analysis, CDR3 sequences and most-parsimonious VDJ recombination scenarios were assigned using the TCRdist pipeline. A later analysis defined each TCR beta chain by its CDR3 amino acid sequence plus V-gene family, and excluded reads lacking a unique V-gene family. In a later analysis, 500 to 700 highly shared, low-generation-probability nucleotide sequences were removed to address suspected cross-contamination and a sequencing artifact. For each public chain, a later analysis derived a clonal expansion index from normalized ranks of inferred template counts within each repertoire. In a later analysis, generation probabilities were computed using a VDJ recombination model fitted to out-of-frame rearrangements, and the results were checked against IGoR. A later analysis scored TCR-TCR, TCR-HLA and TCR-CMV co-occurrence with hypergeometric tests, applying a repertoire-size bias correction to TCR pairs. A later analysis estimated false discovery rates by permuting HLA or CMV assignments 20 times. In a later analysis, co-occurring TCRs were grouped with DBSCAN, and TCRdist sequence similarity was added when clustering was performed within HLA-allele-positive subsets. Co-occurrence clustering excluded repertoires with fewer than 30,000 or more than 120,000 public chains, plus five with anomalous nucleotide sharing. Imported from immuneACCESS, the table was reduced by TCRdb to in-frame sequences with V and J called. These copies leave out some clones; in studies compared against another copy, an unresolved V gene accounts for under half, and the cause of the remainder is not known. V, J and clone size are those of that table, while D and trimming were read from the DNA. This sample lists around 200,000 clones; roughly four fifths were detected once. 1.6% of the sample goes to the ten largest clones.

The CDR3 starts with the cysteine, ends with the phenylalanine, and has 13 residues. Solely the CDR3 DNA is kept, with 39 bases framed from the first base. CDR1 SGHAT and CDR2 FQNNGV are derived from the germline V gene. Cut back by 3 bases and 4 bases, the V and J ends lie 9 bases apart. In total, approximately 610 healthy bone marrow donors made up the cohort. Cohort members were all nominally healthy when sampled, although unrecorded immune exposures were likely present. The donor tested CMV seronegative, placing the donor among the roughly 350 seronegative members of the cohort. A peripheral blood sample was provided by each donor, and peripheral blood mononuclear cells were used for TCR beta sequencing. The Qiagen DNeasy Blood Extraction Kit was used to extract genomic DNA from the blood cell samples.

The V and J genes are TRBV11-2 and TRBJ2-5; the D gene cannot be resolved reliably. This receptor was taken from a man aged 45-65 years in good health and CMV-seronegative. The material sequenced was PBMCs. The DNA is TGTGCCAGCAGCTTTACAGATGGAGAGACCCAGTACTTC. Its translation reads: CASSFTDGETQYF.